Listed below are T cell receptor beta chains from one sample, sequenced in a study of CD8 T cells in ankylosing spondylitis. TCRdb reanalysed the 5' RACE reads using MiXCR and keeps one entry per CDR3 protein. The table shows a few hundred thousand distinct CDR3 sequences, with under 12% occurring only once. Sequencing used blood, either unsorted or a sorted T cell fraction (not recorded which). These receptors all stem from a male donor with ankylosing spondylitis or in good health (not recorded which). Each CDR3 is given with its conserved first and last residue. A D gene is named only where the DNA matches it firmly. Rows may omit the clone size; those that give it use once, few, many or a size class.

clone_size: many; v_call: TRBV20-1; d_call: TRBD1; j_call: TRBJ2-7; cdr3_aa: CSARGPGQIEQYF; cdr3_nt: TGCAGTGCTAGAGGTCCGGGACAGATCGAGCAGTACTTC
clone_size: -; v_call: TRBV2; d_call: TRBD2; j_call: TRBJ2-2; cdr3_aa: CASCSGLWRGDANTGELFF; cdr3_nt: TGTGCCAGCTGTTCGGGTCTTTGGCGGGGGGACGCGAACACCGGGGAGCTGTTTTTT
clone_size: -; v_call: TRBV12-3/TRBV12-4; d_call: TRBD1; j_call: TRBJ1-3; cdr3_aa: CASSPGQGASGNTIYF; cdr3_nt: TGTGCCAGCAGTCCCGGACAGGGGGCCTCTGGAAACACCATATATTTT
clone_size: many; v_call: TRBV20-1; d_call: -; j_call: TRBJ2-3; cdr3_aa: CSARVSVTDTQYF; cdr3_nt: TGCAGTGCTAGAGTGTCCGTCACAGATACGCAGTATTTT
clone_size: many; v_call: TRBV12-3/TRBV12-4; d_call: -; j_call: TRBJ1-1; cdr3_aa: CASSQRTVNTEAFF; cdr3_nt: TGTGCCAGCAGCCAGAGGACAGTGAACACTGAAGCTTTCTTT
clone_size: -; v_call: TRBV20-1; d_call: -; j_call: TRBJ2-3; cdr3_aa: CSAWPGGTDTQYF; cdr3_nt: TGCAGTGCGTGGCCCGGCGGCACAGATACGCAGTATTTT
clone_size: many; v_call: TRBV29-1; d_call: -; j_call: TRBJ2-1; cdr3_aa: CSVEDPGGGKAYNEQFF; cdr3_nt: TGCAGCGTTGAAGATCCCGGTGGGGGGAAAGCCTACAATGAGCAGTTCTTC
clone_size: few; v_call: TRBV7-9; d_call: -; j_call: TRBJ1-4; cdr3_aa: CASSRSAGFYFF; cdr3_nt: TGTGCCAGCAGCCGATCGGCAGGGTTCTATTTTTTT
clone_size: many; v_call: TRBV3-1; d_call: -; j_call: TRBJ2-3; cdr3_aa: CASSQDRVRQGHTQYF; cdr3_nt: TGTGCCAGCAGCCAAGATCGAGTTCGTCAGGGGCATACGCAGTATTTT
clone_size: many; v_call: TRBV7-9; d_call: -; j_call: TRBJ2-7; cdr3_aa: CASSLLTNPSYEQYF; cdr3_nt: TGTGCCAGCAGTCTGCTCACAAACCCCTCCTACGAGCAGTACTTC
clone_size: many; v_call: TRBV5-1; d_call: -; j_call: TRBJ1-1; cdr3_aa: CASRSEGPTNTEAFF; cdr3_nt: TGCGCCAGCAGGTCAGAAGGGCCGACGAACACTGAAGCTTTCTTT
clone_size: many; v_call: TRBV5-5; d_call: -; j_call: TRBJ2-3; cdr3_aa: CASSGGRSDTQYF; cdr3_nt: TGTGCCAGCTCAGGGGGGCGGTCAGATACGCAGTATTTT
clone_size: few; v_call: TRBV12-3/TRBV12-4; d_call: TRBD1; j_call: TRBJ2-3; cdr3_aa: CASTGQGVTDTQYF; cdr3_nt: TGTGCCAGCACCGGGCAGGGGGTCACAGATACGCAGTATTTT
clone_size: many; v_call: TRBV6-5; d_call: TRBD1; j_call: TRBJ1-2; cdr3_aa: CASSYSGQGNYGYTF; cdr3_nt: TGTGCCAGCAGTTACTCAGGACAGGGGAACTATGGCTACACCTTC